Listed here are 25 T cell receptor beta chains from one sample, sequenced in a study of T-cell reconstitution after alpha-beta-depleted transplantation in children. Unique molecular identifiers were incorporated into the prepared TCRbeta library. Each CDR3 protein is one row after TCRdb ran MiXCR on the PCR reads. This table has a few hundred thousand distinct CDR3 sequences, approximately 11% appearing once. This specimen consisted of PBMCs from the stem cell graft donor, obtained from the stem cell graft. These receptors were obtained from a human donor who donated a stem cell graft to a child with acute myeloid leukemia.

This clonotype has only a few counts. The V call is TRBV15, the J call TRBJ2-5; the D gene is possibly TRBD1 (6 bases). V was pared by 0 bases and J by 1 base, with 12 bases between. The CDR3 length is 16 residues. Looked up from germline, CDR1 is LNHNV and CDR2 is YYDKDF (reference sequence). CDR3 loop: CATSRDFTGSQETQYF. The CDR3, as DNA: TGTGCCACCAGCAGAGATTTTACAGGGAGCCAAGAGACCCAGTACTTC.

This clonotype was found many times. The chain recombines TRBV5-5 with TRBJ1-2; D remains unclear. CDR1 SGHKS and CDR2 YYEKEE come from the germline V gene (reference sequence). This CDR3 has 13 amino acids. The V gene lost 0 bases and the J gene lost 3 bases, with 6 bases spanning the gap. The CDR3 sequence is CASSLALDYGYTF. CDR3 DNA: TGTGCCAGCAGCTTGGCCCTCGACTATGGCTACACCTTC. Full variable domain (missing parts from reference TRBV5-5 and TRBJ1-2): DAGVTQSPTHLIKTRGQQVTLRCSPISGHKSVSWYQQVLGQGPQFIFQYYEKEERGRGNFPDRFSARQFPNYSSELNVNALLLGDSALYLCASSLALDYGYTFGSGTRLTVV.

The genes are TRBV5-6 and TRBJ1-1; D is perhaps TRBD1 (6 bases). Trimming took 4 bases from V and 0 from J, leaving 10 bases between them. In germline, CDR1 is SGHDT, CDR2 YYEEEE. The CDR3 is 14 residues long. The CDR3 nucleotides are TGTGCCAGCAGCAGGACAGAGGTGAACACTGAAGCTTTCTTT. Its translation is CASSRTEVNTEAFF.

A remark on this clonotype: A much larger clone is a single base away; this may be a read error. The J gene is TRBJ2-2, the V gene TRBV5-1; TRBD1 might be the D (5 bases). Trimming removed 1 base from V and 4 bases from J, with 14 bases in between. Germline CDR1 is SGHRS and CDR2 is YFSETQ. The CDR3 runs to 16 residues. In DNA form, the CDR3 reads TGCGCCAGCAGCTTGACTCAGGGCCCCGGCACCGGGGAGCTGTTTTTT. Its protein product is CASSLTQGPGTGELFF.

This clonotype showed up just a few times. Written as DNA, the CDR3 is TGTGCCAGCAGCTTAGCGCCCGGGAACACTGAAGCTTTCTTT. Protein sequence: CASSLAPGNTEAFF. V is TRBV7-8 and J is TRBJ1-1; D uncertain. The CDR3 has 14 residues. V lost 0 bases to trimming and J lost 1 base, with 6 bases between them. Germline CDR1 reads SGHVS; CDR2 reads FQNEAQ.

CDR3 amino acids: CASSFQVGSYNEQFF. The CDR3 DNA is TGCGCCAGCAGCTTCCAGGTCGGCTCCTACAATGAGCAGTTCTTC. V and J are TRBV5-1 and TRBJ2-1; D gene uncertain. CDR1 is SGHRS, CDR2 YFSETQ, per germline. The V and J ends lost 2 bases and 0 bases respectively, with 9 bases between them. The CDR3 contains 15 residues.

The chain is built from TRBV6-6 and TRBJ1-5; no firm D call. The CDR3 has 11 residues. The ends were cut back, 5 bases at V and 7 bases at J, with 6 bases in the middle. The germline V gene has CDR1 MNHNY and CDR2 SVGAGI (reference sequence). The CDR3 DNA reads TGTGCCAGCAGTCAAGAACAGCCCCAGCATTTT. Protein sequence: CASSQEQPQHF.

This clonotype was seen only a few times. The rearrangement links TRBV5-1 to TRBJ2-7; TRBD2 matches 8 bases. The germline V gene has CDR1 SGHRS and CDR2 YFSETQ. The CDR3 length is 14 residues. The V gene end was trimmed by 3 bases and the J gene end by 4 bases; junction bases not matched to a gene: 6. For the CDR3, the DNA is TGCGCCAGCAGCTCGGCGGGACTAGAGTACGAGCAGTACTTC. Its protein is CASSSAGLEYEQYF.

This clonotype was picked up a small number of times. The rearrangement uses TRBV12-5 and TRBJ2-2; D not certain. Between the trimmed V and J ends, which lost 0 bases and 5 bases, there was a span of 7 bases. The CDR3 is 14 residues long. Per germline, CDR1 LGHNT and CDR2 FRNRAP. The CDR3 here is CASGLVQMTGELFF. DNA of the CDR3: TGTGCTAGTGGTTTGGTACAGATGACCGGGGAGCTGTTTTTT.

This sequence joins TRBV20-1 and TRBJ1-1; D possibly corresponds to TRBD1 (6 bases). This CDR3 has 12 amino acids. The germline V gene has CDR1 DFQATT and CDR2 SNEGSKA (reference sequence). The V and J ends lost 6 bases and 8 bases respectively, with 16 bases between them. In DNA form, the CDR3 reads TGCAGTGCCCCTCCTCTAGGACAGGAAGCTTTCTTT. The encoded protein is CSAPPLGQEAFF.

The chain links TRBV5-6 to TRBJ2-7, with D possibly TRBD1 on 6 matching bases. Germline assignment: CDR1 SGHDT and CDR2 YYEEEE. Trimming took off 5 bases at V and 0 bases at J, with 15 bases between the two ends. There are 15 residues in the CDR3. The CDR3 loop reads CASSRTGILSYEQYV. The CDR3 DNA follows: TGTGCCAGCAGTCGAACAGGGATCCTCTCCTACGAGCAGTACGTC.

The V gene is TRBV29-1, the J gene TRBJ2-7; TRBD2 matches at 9 bases. CDR1 is SQVTM and CDR2 is ANQGSEA in the germline V gene. Trimming at V came to 4 bases and at J to 6 bases, leaving 10 bases not matched to a gene. The CDR3 is 14 residues long. The CDR3 region is CSVGLAGGLSEQYF. For the CDR3, the DNA is TGCAGCGTTGGTCTCGCGGGAGGGCTTAGCGAGCAGTACTTC.

This clonotype was counted between two and nine times. The genes are TRBV5-1 and TRBJ2-5; D is possibly TRBD1 or TRBD2 (6 bases each). The CDR3 spans 16 residues. Germline V gene lookup returns CDR1 SGHRS and CDR2 YFSETQ. Deletions cut 0 bases from V and 1 base from J, with 13 bases between. The CDR3 loop reads CASSLVGGALQETQYF. As DNA, the CDR3 is TGCGCCAGCAGCTTGGTGGGGGGCGCCCTCCAAGAGACCCAGTACTTC.

The genes are TRBV5-1 and TRBJ2-7; maybe TRBD2 (5 bases). The V end lost 3 bases, the J end lost 4 bases, and 17 bases lay between the germline ends. Germline V gene lookup returns CDR1 SGHRS and CDR2 YFSETQ. The CDR3 loop spans 15 amino acids. CDR3 loop: CASSWTGAGEYEQYF. The CDR3 nucleotides are TGCGCCAGCAGCTGGACTGGCGCAGGCGAGTACGAGCAGTACTTC.

A word on this clonotype: Being one base from a much bigger clone, this may be a read error. The chain uses TRBV5-1 and TRBJ1-1; D is unresolved. This CDR3 contains 13 residues. Trimming removed 4 bases from V and 0 bases from J, with 7 bases in between. Germline values: CDR1 SGHRS, CDR2 YFSETQ. The CDR3 reads CASSPNLNTEAFF. In nucleotides, the CDR3 is TGCGCCAGCAGCCCCAACTTGAACACTGAAGCTTTCTTT.

CDR3 sequence (DNA): TGCAGTGCTATTATAGGGGAGACCGGGGAGCTGTTTTTT. Translating it yields CSAIIGETGELFF. The chain couples TRBV20-1 to TRBJ2-2; D possibly uses TRBD1 or TRBD2 (5 bases each). Germline CDR1 and CDR2: DFQATT and SNEGSKA (reference sequence). CDR3 length equals 13 residues. Trimming removed 4 bases from V and 5 bases from J, with 11 bases in between.

This chain links TRBV30 with TRBJ2-2; TRBD1 agrees at 7 bases. Trimming took 5 bases from V and 6 from J; bases not matched to a gene: 12. The CDR3 has 15 amino acids. Germline V gene data show CDR1 as GTSNPN and CDR2 as SVGIG (reference sequence). The CDR3 DNA reads as TGTGCCTGGCAAACAGGGGCGGCGTTCGCCGGGGAGCTGTTTTTT. Protein: CAWQTGAAFAGELFF.

This chain connects TRBV20-1 to TRBJ2-5; TRBD2 aligns across 9 bases. Trimming removed 6 bases from V and 6 bases from J; junction bases left unmatched: 11. Germline values: CDR1 DFQATT, CDR2 SNEGSKA (reference sequence). This CDR3 is 14 amino acids long. DNA for the CDR3: TGCAGTGCCCCCTTGCGGGGGGGCCTGAAGACCCAGTACTTC. Its translation: CSAPLRGGLKTQYF.

This clonotype was counted only a few times. This chain connects TRBV20-1 to TRBJ1-4, with a possible D match to TRBD1 (5 bases). Germline V gene sequence: CDR1 DFQATT, CDR2 SNEGSKA (reference sequence). V was pared by 3 bases and J by 8 bases, with 31 bases between. The CDR3 is 19 amino acids. CDR3: CSASPPSGSAELISEKLFF. The CDR3 DNA sequence: TGCAGTGCTAGTCCTCCCTCAGGGTCTGCTGAACTTATTAGCGAAAAACTGTTTTTT.

This clonotype was counted between two and nine times. The rearrangement links TRBV18 to TRBJ1-3, with D possibly being TRBD1 (6 bases). This CDR3 is 15 amino acids long. The V end was cut by 3 bases, the J end by 0 bases, with 9 bases between. Germline V lookup: CDR1 KGHSH, CDR2 LQKENI. The CDR3 sequence is CASSPGQISGNTIYF. In DNA form, the CDR3 reads TGTGCCAGCTCACCCGGACAGATCTCTGGAAACACCATATATTTT.

The chain couples TRBV2 to TRBJ2-3; D is perhaps TRBD2 (5 bases). The CDR3 loop spans 12 amino acids. Germline V CDR1 and CDR2: SNHLY, FYNNEI. Trimming removed 8 bases from V and 4 bases from J, with 10 bases in between. Written as DNA, the CDR3 is TGTGCCAGCCGGGGTCTGGCAGATACGCAGTATTTT. It specifies CASRGLADTQYF.

This clonotype occurred many times. V is TRBV20-1 and J is TRBJ2-5; maybe TRBD1 (5 bases). The CDR3 is 13 amino acids. Per germline, CDR1 DFQATT and CDR2 SNEGSKA (reference sequence). The V end was cut by 5 bases, the J end by 9 bases, with 19 bases between. Here the CDR3 reads CSAPRGGRTAQYF. DNA for the CDR3: TGCAGTGCTCCTAGGGGCGGACGTACGGCCCAGTACTTC.

This clonotype was observed a handful of times. The gene calls are TRBV10-3 and TRBJ1-1; no firm D call. Trimming removed 0 bases from V and 11 bases from J, with 10 bases in between. The germline V gene encodes CDR1 ENHRY and CDR2 SYGVKD. The CDR3 has 12 amino acids. In DNA, the CDR3 is TGTGCCATCAGTGAGTCGAACCCCGCGGCTTTCTTT. Translation gives CAISESNPAAFF.

This clonotype was seen more than once but under ten times. V gene TRBV29-1 combines with J gene TRBJ2-1, with 10 bases fitting TRBD2. There are 16 residues in the CDR3. V lost 3 bases, J lost 7 bases, and 12 bases stayed unmatched. CDR1 and CDR2 from the germline V gene are SQVTM and ANQGSEA. CDR3 DNA: TGCAGCGTTGACCCACCCCCTAGCGGGAGATTTAATGAGCAGTTCTTC. Translation: CSVDPPPSGRFNEQFF.

This chain connects TRBV11-3 to TRBJ2-1; the match to TRBD2 covers 15 bases. The CDR3 is made up of 18 amino acids. Unmatched junction bases numbered 5, after V lost 1 base and J lost 4 bases. The V gene's germline CDR1 is SGHNT and CDR2 YENEEA. The CDR3 nucleotides read TGTGCCAGCAGCTTAGGGGGGACTAGCGGGAGGCCTTACAATGAGCAGTTCTTC. Protein sequence: CASSLGGTSGRPYNEQFF.